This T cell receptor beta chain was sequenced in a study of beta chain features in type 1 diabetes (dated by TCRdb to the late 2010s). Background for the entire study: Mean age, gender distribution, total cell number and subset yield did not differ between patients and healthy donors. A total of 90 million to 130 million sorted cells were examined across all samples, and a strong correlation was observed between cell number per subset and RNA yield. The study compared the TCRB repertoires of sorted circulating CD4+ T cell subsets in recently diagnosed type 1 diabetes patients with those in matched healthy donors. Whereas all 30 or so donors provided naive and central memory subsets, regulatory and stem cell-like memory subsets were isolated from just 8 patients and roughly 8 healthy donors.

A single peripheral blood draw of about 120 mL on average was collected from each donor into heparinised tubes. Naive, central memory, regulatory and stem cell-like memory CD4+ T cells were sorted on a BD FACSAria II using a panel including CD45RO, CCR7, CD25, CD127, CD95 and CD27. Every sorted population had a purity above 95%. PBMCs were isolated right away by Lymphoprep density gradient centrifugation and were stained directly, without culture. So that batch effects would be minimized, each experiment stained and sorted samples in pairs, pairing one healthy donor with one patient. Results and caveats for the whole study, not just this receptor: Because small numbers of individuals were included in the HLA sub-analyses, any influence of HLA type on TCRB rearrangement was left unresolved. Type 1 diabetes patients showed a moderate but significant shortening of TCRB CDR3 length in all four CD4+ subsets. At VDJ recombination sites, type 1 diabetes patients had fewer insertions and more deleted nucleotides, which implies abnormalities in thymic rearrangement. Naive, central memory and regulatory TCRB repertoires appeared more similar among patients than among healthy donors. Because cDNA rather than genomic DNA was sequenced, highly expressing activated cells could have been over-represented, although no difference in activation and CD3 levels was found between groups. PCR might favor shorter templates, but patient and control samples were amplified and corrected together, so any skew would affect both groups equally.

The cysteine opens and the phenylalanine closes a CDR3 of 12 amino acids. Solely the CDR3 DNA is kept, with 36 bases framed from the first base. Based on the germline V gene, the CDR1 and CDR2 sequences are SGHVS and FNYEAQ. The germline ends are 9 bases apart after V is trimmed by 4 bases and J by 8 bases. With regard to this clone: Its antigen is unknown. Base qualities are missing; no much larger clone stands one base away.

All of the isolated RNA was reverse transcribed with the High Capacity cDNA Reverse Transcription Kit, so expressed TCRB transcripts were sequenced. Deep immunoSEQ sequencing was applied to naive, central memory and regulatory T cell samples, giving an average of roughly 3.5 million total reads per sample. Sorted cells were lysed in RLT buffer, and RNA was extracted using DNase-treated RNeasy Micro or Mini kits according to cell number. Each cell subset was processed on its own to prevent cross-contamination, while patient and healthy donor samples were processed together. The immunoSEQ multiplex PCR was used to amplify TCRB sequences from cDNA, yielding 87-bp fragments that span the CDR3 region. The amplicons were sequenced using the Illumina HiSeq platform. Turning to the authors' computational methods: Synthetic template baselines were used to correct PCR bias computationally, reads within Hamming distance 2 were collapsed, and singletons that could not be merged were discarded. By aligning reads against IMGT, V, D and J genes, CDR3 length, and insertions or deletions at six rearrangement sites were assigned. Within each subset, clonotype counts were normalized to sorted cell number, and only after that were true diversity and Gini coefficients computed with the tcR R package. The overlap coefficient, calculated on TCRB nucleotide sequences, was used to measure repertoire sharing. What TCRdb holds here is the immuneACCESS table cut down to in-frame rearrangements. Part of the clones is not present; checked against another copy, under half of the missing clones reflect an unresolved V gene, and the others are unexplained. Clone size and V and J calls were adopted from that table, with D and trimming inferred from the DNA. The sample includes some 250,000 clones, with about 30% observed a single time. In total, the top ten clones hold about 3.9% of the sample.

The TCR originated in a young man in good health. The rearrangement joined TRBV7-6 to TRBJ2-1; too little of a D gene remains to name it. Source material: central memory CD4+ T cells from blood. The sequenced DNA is TGTGCCAGCAGCTCTACTGGCCATGAGCAGTTCTTC. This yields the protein CASSSTGHEQFF. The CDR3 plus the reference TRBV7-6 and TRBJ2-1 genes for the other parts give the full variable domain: GAGVSQSPRYKVTKRGQDVALRCDPISGHVSLYWYRQALGQGPEFLTYFNYEAQQDKSGLPNDRFSAERPEGSISTLTIQRTEQRDSAMYRCASSSTGHEQFFGPGTRLTVL.